The text below deals with one TCR beta chain. What this receptor recognizes is not known. No base qualities exist here, and no much larger clone lies one base off it. This sample is drawn from a study of cytomegalovirus exposure and HLA in healthy donors (dated by TCRdb to 2015 to 2018). Background for the entire study: According to an earlier analysis of 587 of the donors, about 180 million T cells yielded 95 million to 140 million unique TCR beta sequences and roughly 280 Gb of sequence data. Roughly 300 gigabases of sequencing data and approximately 92 million unique TCR sequences made up an early release that covered roughly 670 HLA-typed donors. Of the 398 genotyped donors, 70% to 90% were placed in the genetic ancestry cluster associated with self-reported Caucasian donors. The study was designed to test whether signatures of past pathogen exposure could be identified by cataloging public T cell receptors. The study used immunosequencing to profile the T cell repertoires of 666 subjects and linked those repertoires to cytomegalovirus serostatus. Besides the first cohort of roughly 640 subjects, a separate validation cohort made up of roughly 120 different subjects was used. The study combined high-throughput TCR immunosequencing, statistical association of individual TCRs with disease status, and machine learning to predict cytomegalovirus infection status. To study patterns of TCR occurrence, a later analysis re-analyzed previously published TCR beta repertoires from just over 650 donors and added high-resolution HLA genotyping. Rather than using new phenotypic data, the later analysis identified candidate immune exposures from TCR beta sequences and from how often those sequences occurred across donors. In an earlier analysis of a few hundred of the donors, high-throughput TCR beta sequencing was used to judge whether each TCR beta V gene segment behaved as functional or pseudogenic. Donor age, sex, ethnicity and CMV serostatus were compiled together with the repertoire data. In a later genetic analysis, genome-wide SNP genotypes for about 65% of the 666 donors were used, and that subset was treated as a discovery cohort. Every discovery cohort repertoire had been produced on one sequencing platform. HLA typing covered class I and class II loci at four-digit resolution. The number of typed donors differed by locus: about 620-640 for A, B, C, DRB1 and DQB1; some 540 for DQA1; approximately 600 for DPA1; and approximately 450 for DPB1. Roughly 5 DR-DQ haplotypes were handled as single units for association and clustering, since linkage in the cohort was strong. Across approximately 400 genotyped donors of the cohort, an average of approximately 240,000 unique TCR beta nucleotide sequences per donor were sequenced, and roughly 18% of those sequences were non-productive.

Paper-wide results and their limitations: Because HLA typing was missing for some donors at each locus, association tests included only the typed subset. Most CMV-associated TCR beta chains appeared to be HLA-restricted in a later analysis, and the HLA associations seemed to be driven largely by CMV exposure. A cluster of highly shared sequence variants was judged likely to represent a technical artifact of the sequencing pipeline. The 87-base-pair reads could not distinguish some IMGT-functional V segments, including TRBV6-2 and TRBV6-3, so those segments were excluded. In vitro tests confirmed that three of the cytomegalovirus-associated TCR beta chains recognize cytomegalovirus antigens. Sequencing depth was assumed to be roughly uniform across donors in the presence/absence analyses, though that assumption may not hold. According to a later analysis, TCR association rates differed among HLA loci, with DRB1 alleles showing the most associated TCRs and HLA-C alleles showing the fewest. Linkage disequilibrium might explain the correlated functional status among segregating V segments, but an unknown experimental factor could not be excluded. Most TCR sequences were observed very rarely across donors, whereas some public TCRs were present in many individuals. When HLA alleles, especially DR and DQ, strongly co-occurred, TCR associations were difficult to assign to individual alleles. CMV serostatus was the only immune exposure information available for the cohort. In a later analysis, HLA-associated TCR beta chains were found to be more clonally expanded and to have lower generation probabilities than equally common non-associated chains. The earlier analysis of about 600 of the donors excluded some 15 rarely observed V segments, including chromosome 9 orphons, because counts were too low. A later analysis reported that several top co-occurrence clusters appeared linked to parvovirus B19, influenza, CMV and Epstein-Barr virus. Specific HLA alleles were associated with 15,000 to 20,000 TCR beta sequences at a false discovery rate of 0.05 in a later analysis. According to a later genetic analysis, donors in an Asian-associated ancestry cluster had fewer N-insertions in productive TCRs than the approximately 700-donor mean. In the study, some 160 TCR beta chains were listed as associated with cytomegalovirus. A later genetic analysis associated a missense DCLRE1C variant with V-gene and J-gene trimming of TCR beta chains, and an independent cohort replicated the association. Cytomegalovirus status was reported to be diagnosed by the classifier with high specificity and sensitivity in both the original and validation cohorts. A further reported finding was that TCR beta sequences accurately predicted the HLA-A and HLA-B alleles for most subjects in the first cohort. This cohort had only TCR beta chains sequenced, and the lack of alpha or paired-chain data limited which features could be detected. According to the authors, the approach could potentially be generalized to other disease states and immunological phenotypes. Broadly in line with IMGT annotations, most TCR beta V segments showed up in productive rearrangements about 90% or about 30% of the time in an earlier analysis of under 700 of the donors.

The cysteine opens and the phenylalanine closes a CDR3 of 13 amino acids. The sequence is cut down to CDR3 DNA, 39 bases in frame from base 1. V is shortened by 8 bases, J by 1 base, and the region joining them spans 10 bases. The germline V gene yields SNHLY for CDR1 and FYNNEI for CDR2. In total, just over 650 healthy bone marrow donors made up the cohort. At the time of sampling, all cohort members were nominally healthy, though unrecorded immune exposures were likely present. The donor was CMV seronegative and belonged to the group of over 300 seronegative cohort members. Every donor gave a peripheral blood sample, and the peripheral blood mononuclear cells from that sample were used for TCR beta sequencing. The Qiagen DNeasy Blood Extraction Kit was used to extract genomic DNA from the blood cell samples. The library was generated by the immunoSEQ multiplex PCR assay. A mixture of 60 forward primers for TCR Vbeta segments and 13 reverse primers for TCR Jbeta segments was used in the multiplex PCR. The CDR3 region of rearranged TCR beta genes was amplified from genomic DNA with a multiplex PCR assay. The Illumina HiSeq System was used to sequence the amplified TCR beta libraries as 87-base-pair reads. The original methods were these. A later analysis tallied around 80 million unique TCR beta chains across the 610 or so repertoires, and approximately 11 million of those chains were shared by two or more donors. A nearest-neighbor algorithm error-corrected the raw reads and collapsed the reads into unique sequences, merging closely related sequences to remove PCR and sequencing errors. Alignment of CDR3 sequences to IMGT reference sequences was used to assign V, D and J gene segments. For a sequence to be retained, a match of at least six nucleotides to both a V gene segment and a J gene segment was required. Rearrangements were classified as productive when the CDR3 lacked stop codons and remained in frame with V and J, and all other rearrangements were classified as non-productive. CDR3 was defined according to IMGT convention as the region running from the second conserved V-encoded cysteine to the conserved J-encoded phenylalanine. Sequences without an unambiguous match to a single V gene segment were excluded from the earlier analysis of about 630 of the donors. An earlier analysis of fewer than 650 of the donors classified V segments as functional when productive rearrangements were above 56.7% and as segregating when the standard deviation between donors was above 5%. A statistical classification framework was built for diagnosing cytomegalovirus status from the catalog of TCR beta chain sequences. In a later analysis, V and J genes were assigned by comparing TCR nucleotide sequences against IMGT/GENE-DB human TR gene sequences. A later analysis assigned CDR3 sequences and most-parsimonious VDJ recombination scenarios with the TCRdist pipeline. A later analysis defined each TCR beta chain by its CDR3 amino acid sequence plus V-gene family, and excluded reads lacking a unique V-gene family. To address suspected cross-contamination and a sequencing artifact, a later analysis removed 592 highly shared, low-generation-probability nucleotide sequences. For each public chain, a later analysis derived a clonal expansion index from normalized ranks of inferred template counts within each repertoire. A later analysis computed generation probabilities with a VDJ recombination model fitted to out-of-frame rearrangements, and checked the results against IGoR. In a later analysis, hypergeometric tests were used to score TCR-TCR, TCR-HLA and TCR-CMV co-occurrence, with a repertoire-size bias correction applied to TCR pairs. To estimate false discovery rates, a later analysis permuted the HLA or CMV assignments 20 times. In a later analysis, co-occurring TCRs were grouped using DBSCAN, with TCRdist sequence similarity added in when clustering inside HLA-allele-positive subsets. Repertoires with fewer than 30,000 or more than 120,000 public chains were left out of co-occurrence clustering, as were a handful of repertoires with anomalous nucleotide sharing. TCRdb limited this immuneACCESS table to in-frame rearrangements with V and J called. A share of clones is missing; checked studies link under half to unresolved V genes, and the rest is unexplained. D and trimming come from the DNA, and the V and J calls and clone size come from that table. A total of 200,000 or so clones appear in this sample, approximately 80% of them only once. The ten top clones hold roughly 0.097% of the sample.

Sequencing used PBMCs. The V gene is TRBV2 and the J gene is TRBJ2-3, and perhaps TRBD2 as D gene, on 5 matching bases. The clonotype comes from a boy younger than 10 in good health and CMV-seronegative. The bases are TGTGCCAGCGGGCGGGCGGGCACAGATACGCAGTATTTT. Its protein product is CASGRAGTDTQYF.